These 21 T cell receptor beta chains were all obtained from the same sample, sequenced in a study of identical twins. TCRdb used MiXCR to reprocess the 5' RACE reads, holding one entry per CDR3 protein. The top ten hold roughly 1.6% of the sample, which has nearly 900,000 distinct CDR3 sequences, roughly 12% seen once. Separately, the same data were catalogued under a study of yellow fever vaccine responses in identical twins.

Input material: PBMCs. The receptors here all came from a woman in her late teens or twenties in good health.

The genes are TRBV7-9 and TRBJ2-1, with no clear D. The V gene lost 0 bases and the J gene lost 8 bases, with 8 bases spanning the gap. The CDR3 is made up of 13 amino acids. Germline V gene data show CDR1 as SEHNR and CDR2 as FQNEAQ (reference sequence). Here the CDR3 reads CASSLASFDEQFF. The CDR3 DNA follows: TGTGCCAGCAGCTTAGCAAGCTTTGATGAGCAGTTCTTC. Supplemented by reference TRBV7-9 and TRBJ2-1, the full variable domain reads DTGVSQNPRHKITKRGQNVTFRCDPISEHNRLYWYRQTLGQGPEFLTYFQNEAQLEKSRLLSDRFSAERPKGSFSTLEIQRTEQGDSAMYLCASSLASFDEQFFGPGTRLTVL.

This clonotype was seen more than once but under ten times. The rearrangement uses TRBV12-3 or TRBV12-4 and TRBJ2-3; weak D call: TRBD2 (5 bases). The V end was cut by 3 bases, the J end by 6 bases, with 16 bases between. The CDR3 is made up of 15 amino acids. The chain's CDR3 is CASSLRASSRDTQYF. CDR3 coding DNA: TGTGCCAGCAGTTTGAGGGCATCCTCTCGGGATACGCAGTATTTT.

The chain carries TRBV7-9 and TRBJ2-1; no definite D call. The CDR3 contains 15 residues. From germline, CDR1 is SEHNR and CDR2 FQNEAQ (reference sequence). Trimming cost V 2 bases and J 7 bases, with 15 bases left between them. CDR3 region: CASSLKTDPWNEQFF. The DNA for the CDR3 is TGTGCCAGCAGCTTAAAGACCGACCCGTGGAATGAGCAGTTCTTC. The full variable domain, in which reference TRBV7-9 and TRBJ2-1 provide the parts outside the CDR3, is DTGVSQNPRHKITKRGQNVTFRCDPISEHNRLYWYRQTLGQGPEFLTYFQNEAQLEKSRLLSDRFSAERPKGSFSTLEIQRTEQGDSAMYLCASSLKTDPWNEQFFGPGTRLTVL.

In its sample, this clonotype was seen once. The chain carries TRBV6-5 and TRBJ2-4, with TRBD1 identical over 10 bases. The V and J ends lost 2 bases and 12 bases, in that order; junction bases with no gene match: 4. CDR1 and CDR2 (germline): MNHEY, SVGAGI. CDR3 length: 13 amino acids. CDR3 sequence reads: CASSYGTGVSQYF. The DNA of the CDR3 is TGTGCCAGCAGTTACGGGACAGGGGTCTCTCAGTACTTC.

There are a few counts of this clonotype. The chain's CDR3 is CAISEKIPTGELFF. Here the CDR3 DNA reads TGTGCCATCAGTGAGAAGATCCCCACCGGGGAGCTGTTTTTT. The chain couples TRBV10-3 to TRBJ2-2; no reliable D call. The CDR3 totals 14 residues. Looked up from germline, CDR1 is ENHRY and CDR2 is SYGVKD. Trimming cost V 2 bases and J 4 bases, with 8 bases left between them.

There are many counts of this clonotype. The rearrangement links TRBV20-1 to TRBJ2-7; possible D gene TRBD2, 5 bases. The germline CDR1 and CDR2 sequences are DFQATT and SNEGSKA (reference sequence). Trimming removed 1 base at V and 0 bases at J, with 16 bases between. The CDR3 contains 16 residues. The CDR3 DNA is TGCAGTGCTAGAGGCCTAGCAGGCCGGAGCTCCTACGAGCAGTACTTC. Protein product: CSARGLAGRSSYEQYF.

There are a few counts of this clonotype. The J gene is TRBJ1-2, the V gene TRBV10-3; no definite D call. The CDR3 is made up of 13 amino acids. V was clipped by 6 bases and J by 2 bases, with 10 bases between them. CDR1 is ENHRY, CDR2 SYGVKD, per germline. CDR3: CAIREGDNYGYTF. The DNA for the CDR3 is TGTGCCATCAGGGAGGGAGACAACTATGGCTACACCTTC.

This chain joins TRBV11-2 and TRBJ2-1; TRBD2 agrees at 8 bases. This CDR3 is 15 amino acids long. The V gene's germline CDR1 is SGHAT and CDR2 FQNNGV. Losses at the gene ends were 1 base for V and 6 bases for J; bases not matched to a gene: 5. The CDR3 region is CASSLAAGGLNEQFF. CDR3 DNA: TGTGCCAGCAGCTTAGCGGCGGGAGGCCTCAATGAGCAGTTCTTC.

This clonotype has a handful of counts. The chain carries TRBV2 and TRBJ1-2; D is unclear. There are 15 residues in the CDR3. V was cut by 8 bases and J by 2 bases, with 18 bases left in between. Germline-derived CDR1 and CDR2 are SNHLY and FYNNEI. CDR3 bases: TGTGCCAGCCGTTTGGTGACCGGGAACAACTATGGCTACACCTTC. Protein: CASRLVTGNNYGYTF.

The CDR3 region is CASSSRAASSTDTQYF. As DNA, the CDR3 is TGTGCCAGCAGCAGTAGGGCCGCGTCTAGCACAGATACGCAGTATTTT. The rearrangement joins TRBV21-1 to TRBJ2-3; TRBD2 was called by the table and not checked on the DNA. TRBV21-1 is a recognized pseudogene. The CDR3 spans 16 residues.

This clonotype was observed a few times. The genes are TRBV4-1 and TRBJ2-3; D might be TRBD2 (6 bases). V dropped 1 base and J dropped 6 bases, with 14 bases sitting between them. Per germline, CDR1 MGHRA and CDR2 YSYEKL. The CDR3 is 15 residues long. The CDR3 DNA follows: TGCGCCAGCAGCCAAGTAGGTGTAGCGGAGGATACGCAGTATTTT. Translation: CASSQVGVAEDTQYF.

This clonotype was seen many times. The CDR3: CASSTTGELFF. CDR3 DNA: TGCGCCAGCAGCACAACCGGGGAGCTGTTTTTT. This sequence joins TRBV5-1 and TRBJ2-2; D call uncertain. CDR3 length equals 11 residues. V gave up 4 bases and J gave up 5 bases, with 3 bases separating them. Germline assignment: CDR1 SGHRS and CDR2 YFSETQ.

The chain couples TRBV5-1 to TRBJ2-1; D is perhaps TRBD2 (6 bases). CDR1 and CDR2 from the germline V gene are SGHRS and YFSETQ. V was pared by 0 bases and J by 6 bases, with 10 bases between. This CDR3 comprises 14 residues. The CDR3 nucleotides read TGCGCCAGCAGCTTGGCCGGGAGTCGCAATGAGCAGTTCTTC. Translation: CASSLAGSRNEQFF.

The gene calls are TRBV28 and TRBJ2-3; no definite D call. The germline gives CDR1 MDHEN, CDR2 SYDVKM. This CDR3 contains 14 residues. V was cut by 4 bases and J by 0 bases, with 8 bases left in between. This CDR3 is CASSWRKSTDTQYF. CDR3 bases: TGTGCCAGCAGTTGGCGGAAAAGCACAGATACGCAGTATTTT.

The V call is TRBV2, the J call TRBJ2-3; a weak D match, TRBD1 (5 bases). Trimming stripped 4 bases from V and 4 bases from J, with 15 bases between. This CDR3 contains 15 residues. Looked up from germline, CDR1 is SNHLY and CDR2 is FYNNEI. The CDR3 here is CASSAMGQPADTQYF. CDR3 DNA: TGTGCCAGCAGTGCCATGGGGCAGCCTGCAGATACGCAGTATTTT.

The sample holds a few counts of this clonotype. The chain carries TRBV28 and TRBJ2-5; D perhaps matches TRBD2 (5 bases). The germline V and J ends were trimmed by 2 bases and 4 bases, with 8 bases remaining between them. This CDR3 is 13 amino acids long. Germline CDR1 reads MDHEN; CDR2 reads SYDVKM. CDR3 protein: CASSLRTPETQYF. In DNA form, the CDR3 reads TGTGCCAGCAGTTTAAGGACTCCAGAGACCCAGTACTTC.

This chain uses TRBV5-1 with TRBJ1-3; 7 bases match TRBD1. This CDR3 spans 18 amino acids. The V segment lost 4 bases and the J segment 0 bases; nucleotides outside the gene matches: 13. Germline assignment: CDR1 SGHRS and CDR2 YFSETQ. The CDR3 DNA sequence: TGCGCCAGCAGCCCCCTCGGGACAGCCATCGACTCTGGAAACACCATATATTTT. Translated: CASSPLGTAIDSGNTIYF.

This sequence joins TRBV5-6 and TRBJ2-3; TRBD2 aligns across 14 bases. After removal of 3 bases from V and 8 bases from J, the junction contained 17 bases not matched to a gene. The CDR3 runs 19 residues. Germline V gives CDR1 SGHDT, CDR2 YYEEEE. Here the CDR3 DNA reads TGTGCCAGCAGCTCCCCGACTAGCGGGAGGGCCGGGAGTTTTATTACGCAGTATTTT. Encoded protein: CASSSPTSGRAGSFITQYF. The full variable domain, its missing parts supplied by reference TRBV5-6 and TRBJ2-3, is DAGVTQSPTHLIKTRGQQVTLRCSPKSGHDTVSWYQQALGQGPQFIFQYYEEEERQRGNFPDRFSGHQFPNYSSELNVNALLLGDSALYLCASSSPTSGRAGSFITQYFGPGTRLTVL.

This clonotype was recorded a few times. The chain uses TRBV25-1 and TRBJ1-2; D perhaps matches TRBD1 (5 bases). The CDR3 is 12 amino acids. The V gene's germline CDR1 is MGHDK and CDR2 SYGVNS. V was shortened by 6 bases and J by 5 bases, with 10 bases between the two germline ends. The CDR3 bases are TGTGCCAGCAGAAAGGGGACTTATGGCTACACCTTC. Translating gives CASRKGTYGYTF.

This clonotype was observed many times. CDR3 nucleotides: TGCGCCAGCAGCTCTCAGGGATCGGGACTATCCAACAATGAGCAGTTCTTC. Protein: CASSSQGSGLSNNEQFF. The chain uses TRBV5-1 and TRBJ2-1, with 7 positions matching TRBD2. Germline-derived CDR1 and CDR2 are SGHRS and YFSETQ. Trimming at V came to 3 bases and at J to 5 bases, leaving 14 bases not matched to a gene. The CDR3 has 17 residues.

This clonotype was picked up a small number of times. The J gene is TRBJ2-3, the V gene TRBV5-1; 8 bases match TRBD2. The germline CDR1 and CDR2 sequences are SGHRS and YFSETQ. Losses at the gene ends were 4 bases for V and 2 bases for J; bases not matched to a gene: 12. This CDR3 spans 17 amino acids. The CDR3 coding sequence is TGCGCCAGCAGCAGGGGGGATAGCGGGAAGTTCACAGATACGCAGTATTTT. Its protein is CASSRGDSGKFTDTQYF.